The T cell receptor beta chain described here comes from a study of CD8 T cells in Susac syndrome (dated by TCRdb to about 2019). With regard to the full study: The study used repertoire sequencing to test whether antigen drove CD8+ T cell activation and differentiation in Susac syndrome. Broader findings and caveats from the paper: The number of individuals in the TCR sequencing and HLA analysis was recognized as being relatively small.

Peripheral blood CD8+ and CD4+ T cells from healthy donors, Susac syndrome patients and multiple sclerosis patients were profiled using high-throughput TCR beta sequencing. Treatment-naive patients with stable or active relapsing-remitting disease fulfilling revised McDonald criteria were used as multiple sclerosis controls. Bulk CD8+ and CD4+ T cells were purified magnetically by negative isolation, whereas CD8+ TEMRA cells were enriched by FACS. Blood was drawn into EDTA tubes, processed within 24 hours, and PBMCs were isolated by density gradient centrifugation. PBMCs intended for TCR sequencing were cryopreserved in liquid nitrogen and thawed later in a water bath at 37 degrees C. A purity of at least 90% was achieved for sorted or isolated CD4+, CD8+ and CD8+ TEMRA cells. RNA was extracted using the RNeasy kit, and roughly 0.5 to 1 microgram was reverse transcribed with random hexamers. The immunoSEQ multiplex PCR assay, covering 54 Vbeta and 13 Jbeta segments, was used to amplify TCR beta CDR3 regions. To correct PCR amplification bias, a synthetic template baseline was used for both primer optimization and computational correction. The paper's processing steps were these. Only productive sequences were kept, with reads annotated to V, D and J genes according to IMGT and analyzed in immunoSEQ Analyzer. To calculate clonality, Shannon entropy was normalized by log2 of the number of productive unique sequences and then subtracted from one. Public and private clones were assessed among the 100 most prevalent clones of each patient and control. Susac-specific clones were defined as absent from healthy and MS cohorts, approximately 1,000 published viral clones and other ImmuneACCESS disease sequences. Clones were called with MiXCR by TCRdb after fastp trimmed the public reads at Q25, and only in-frame beta chains were retained. All rows with the same CDR3 protein become a single entry with the most common DNA and genes. The V and J calls were determined by TCRdb, not by the authors. This sample comprises approximately 200,000 distinct CDR3 sequences, approximately 95% of them detected only once. 0.082% of the sample belongs to the ten largest clones.

This clonotype was seen only once. It has no known antigen specificity. No base-level quality is on record; no much larger clone is a single base apart. Single-read evidence is weak. CDR1 SQVTM and CDR2 ANQGSEA were looked up in the germline V gene. V is cut back by 6 bases and J by 11 bases, with 10 bases in the junction unmatched. The CDR3, from cysteine to phenylalanine, totals 12 residues. The read is trimmed to its CDR3 DNA, 36 bases read in frame from base 1. Sequencing input: CD4+ T cells from PBMCs. The clonotype originates from a human donor with multiple sclerosis. The chain is assembled from TRBV29-1 and TRBJ1-1; TRBD1 lines up with 9 middle nucleotides. CDR3 sequence: CSVNTGGHGAFF. Read as DNA, the sequence is TGCAGCGTCAATACAGGGGGCCATGGGGCTTTCTTT.